The clone carrying this TCR beta chain was counted only a few times. The target antigen is unknown. These data originate in a study of response to subunit inactivated influenza vaccine. General study findings and limits: A suggestion made by the authors is that each seasonal influenza vaccination recruits few new T cells.

The CDR3 consists of 15 residues. J gave up 6 bases and V 6 bases, and 9 bases lay outside the gene matches. Per the germline V gene, CDR1 is MDHEN and CDR2 is SYDVKM. TCRdb reprocessed the RT-PCR reads with MiXCR, giving one entry per CDR3 protein. The sample includes 450,000 to 500,000 distinct CDR3 sequences, 9.5% to 12% of them seen just once. The TCR was taken from a middle-aged man who received an inactivated influenza vaccine. Specimen: PBMCs from blood, collected around seven weeks after vaccination. This sequence joins TRBV28 and TRBJ2-3; 10 bases line up with TRBD1. The CDR3 is CASRRTGGTPDTQYF. In DNA, the CDR3 is TGTGCCAGCAGACGGACAGGGGGAACTCCGGATACGCAGTATTTT.